This TCR beta chain was obtained from a study of T cell clonality in common variable immunodeficiency. Study-wide results and limits: CVID subjects shared fewer TCRbeta clones than healthy controls did. What drives increased CVID clonality needs T cell subpopulation sequencing.

Data came from immunoSEQ multiplex PCR; TCRdb stores just in-frame clones and leaves some out. The data show about 81,000 clones, with none appearing a single time. At least ten counts were recorded for this clone. Its antigen is not known. This receptor was identified in a person aged 18 to 75 in good health. Sequenced material: peripheral blood mononuclear cells.

CDR3 DNA (partial): TGTGCCAGCAGCTTAGCGATTACAGTACATGGC. This encodes CASSLAITVHG. The whole CDR3 region reads CASSLAITVHGYTF. The chain carries TRBV7-2 and TRBJ1-2; D is unclear. The CDR3 end lies 3 residues beyond the end of the read and is filled in from the germline J gene. The V gene's germline CDR1 is SGHTA and CDR2 FQGNSA. The CDR3 has 14 residues. Trimming removed 0 bases from V and 6 bases from J, with 11 bases in between.